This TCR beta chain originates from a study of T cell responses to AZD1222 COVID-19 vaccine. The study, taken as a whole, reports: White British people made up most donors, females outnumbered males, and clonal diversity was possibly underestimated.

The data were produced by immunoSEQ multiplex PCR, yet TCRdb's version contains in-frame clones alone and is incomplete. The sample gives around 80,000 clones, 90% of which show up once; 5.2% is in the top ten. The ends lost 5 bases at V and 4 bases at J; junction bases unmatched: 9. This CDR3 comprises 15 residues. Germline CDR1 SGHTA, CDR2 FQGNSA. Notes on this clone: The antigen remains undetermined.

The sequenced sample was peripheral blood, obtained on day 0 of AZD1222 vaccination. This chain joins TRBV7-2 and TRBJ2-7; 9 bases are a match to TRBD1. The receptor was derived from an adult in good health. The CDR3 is CASSAPGQGSYEQYF. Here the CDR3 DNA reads TGTGCCAGCAGCGCCCCGGGACAGGGATCATACGAGCAGTACTTC.